Detailed here is one T cell receptor (beta chain). The data are from a study of control samples from healthy donors and cancer patients. CDR3 length equals 14 residues. CDR1 is SGHRS and CDR2 is YFSETQ in the germline V gene. With 2 bases removed from V and 6 bases from J, the gap between germline ends came to 14 bases. The repertoire was sequenced with immunoSEQ multiplex PCR; TCRdb's copy has only in-frame clones and lacks some. The sample consists of some 76,000 clones, about nine tenths of them appearing once. Material: PBMCs. The receptor was isolated from a man aged 60-69 years with lung cancer. The chain combines TRBV5-1 with TRBJ1-1; possible D gene TRBD1, 5 bases. The CDR3 DNA reads TGCGCCAGCAGCTTCCCGGACAATCTCTCTGAAGCTTTCTTT. This translates into CASSFPDNLSEAFF.